This TCR beta chain is drawn from a study of OX40 agonist ivuxolimab in advanced cancers. Study in general: Under the entry rules, prior anti-PD-1, anti-PD-L1 or anti-CTLA-4 therapy was allowed, and approximately 40% had some.

TCRdb's copy holds only in-frame clones and misses some; the assay was immunoSEQ multiplex PCR. The data contain 55,000 to 90,000 clones, approximately 80% of them singletons. Germline-derived CDR1 and CDR2 are SGHRS and YFSETQ. V shed 5 bases and J shed 4 bases, with 16 bases lying between them. The CDR3 consists of 14 residues. A note on this clone: Its antigen is not known.

Study-wide points: Clonal expansion among partial responders at 0.1-3.0 mg/kg ranked near the lowest. Still undetermined is the antigen specificity of the expanded peripheral T cells.

This chain uses TRBV5-1 with TRBJ2-7; D assignment may be TRBD1 or TRBD2 (5 bases each). Sequencing used CD4+ or CD8+ T cells sorted from blood, obtained in a trial of the OX40 agonist ivuxolimab. This clonotype was obtained from an adult with an advanced solid tumor such as melanoma, head and neck, liver or kidney cancer. The CDR3: CASRTGTDSYEQYF. DNA for the CDR3: TGCGCCAGCAGAACCGGGACGGACTCGTACGAGCAGTACTTC.